The clone carrying this TCR beta chain occurred many times. TCRdb reprocessed the RT-PCR reads with MiXCR, giving one entry per CDR3 protein. The sample records about 480,000 distinct CDR3 sequences, over 25% being singletons. This sample is part of a study of response to subunit inactivated influenza vaccine. The CDR3 spans 12 residues. Trimming took off 3 bases at V and 6 bases at J, with 10 bases between the two ends. Per germline, CDR1 SQVTM and CDR2 ANQGSEA. V is TRBV29-1 and J is TRBJ2-3; D not resolved. The sequences come from CD4+ T cells sorted from PBMCs, collected less than 6 days after vaccination. This receptor was identified in a man between 45 and 60 years old who received an inactivated influenza vaccine. The CDR3 DNA reads as TGCAGCGTTGATTTCGGTTTTGATACGCAGTATTTT. It encodes CSVDFGFDTQYF.